This T cell receptor beta chain was recorded in a study of CD8 T cells in Susac syndrome. Random hexamers were used to reverse transcribe 0.5 to 1 ug of RNA. TCR beta CDR3 was amplified by immunoSEQ multiplex PCR. This amplification extended across 54 Vbeta and 13 Jbeta segments. TCRdb re-analysed the immunoSEQ multiplex PCR reads in MiXCR, keeping a single row per CDR3 protein. Among approximately 180,000 distinct CDR3 sequences listed, about 94% were seen once. In blood CD8+ and CD4+ T cells, TCR beta underwent sequencing. The multiple sclerosis control group comprised treatment-naive patients with stable or active relapsing-remitting disease. It was negative isolation that provided the CD8+ and CD4+ T cells, whereas TEMRA cells were enriched by FACS. The V and J ends lost 0 bases and 7 bases, in that order; junction bases with no gene match: 4. Germline assignment: CDR1 ENHRY and CDR2 SYGVKD. The CDR3 has 14 amino acids.

The origin of this receptor is a human donor with multiple sclerosis. This chain uses TRBV10-3 with TRBJ2-5; the match to TRBD1 covers 8 bases. The material sequenced was CD4+ T cells from PBMCs. The CDR3 DNA sequence: TGTGCCATCAGTGAGTCGGCAGGGGGCGCGACCCAGTACTTC. This codes for CAISESAGGATQYF.